This is a list of T cell receptor beta chains from one sample in a study of cytomegalovirus exposure and HLA in healthy donors. Profiled with immunoSEQ multiplex PCR; TCRdb holds only in-frame clones, not every one. The repertoire holds roughly 190,000 clones, 84% seen once, with about 2.6% in the top ten. Sequencing was done on a sample of PBMCs. The receptors here all came from a woman in her forties or fifties in good health and CMV-seropositive. CDR3s include the opening cysteine and the closing phenylalanine or tryptophan. A D gene is named only where the DNA matches it firmly. Clone size is stated in some rows and not others, as once, few, many or a class when expanded.

TRBJ1-5	NA	TRBV19	NA	CASSIRGLGDQPQHF	TGTGCCAGTAGTATACGGGGTCTCGGGGATCAGCCCCAGCATTTT
TRBJ2-3	NA	TRBV9	TRBD2	CASSSRGGRTDTQYF	TGTGCCAGCAGCTCCCGGGGGGGCAGGACAGATACGCAGTATTTT
TRBJ2-7	once	TRBV7-2	TRBD2	CASSDPGLAGFYEQYF	TGTGCCAGCAGCGACCCGGGACTAGCGGGATTCTACGAGCAGTACTTC
TRBJ2-2	NA	TRBV5-6	NA	CASSFLEGTGELFF	TGTGCCAGCAGCTTTTTGGAGGGCACCGGGGAGCTGTTTTTT
TRBJ1-2	NA	TRBV11-3	TRBD1	CASSQGGGYTF	TGTGCCAGCAGCCAGGGGGGTGGCTACACCTTC
TRBJ1-1	NA	TRBV6-6	TRBD1	CASRPTGGMNTEAFF	TGTGCCAGCAGGCCTACAGGGGGAATGAACACTGAAGCTTTCTTT
TRBJ2-7	NA	TRBV5-4	NA	CASSLPTGLEQYF	TGTGCCAGCAGCTTACCAACAGGGCTCGAGCAGTACTTC
TRBJ1-2	NA	TRBV30	NA	CAWFGAANYGYTF	TGTGCCTGGTTCGGAGCAGCTAACTATGGCTACACCTTC
TRBJ2-5	NA	TRBV7-2	TRBD1	CASSLDRVETQYF	TGTGCCAGCAGCTTGGACAGGGTCGAGACCCAGTACTTC
TRBJ2-7	NA	TRBV9	TRBD1	CASSVDGTGAYEQYF	TGTGCCAGCAGCGTAGACGGGACAGGGGCTTACGAGCAGTACTTC
TRBJ1-4	NA	TRBV6-5	NA	CASTLTLVDGKLFF	TGTGCCAGCACCCTGACACTCGTGGATGGAAAACTGTTTTTT
TRBJ1-1	NA	TRBV15	TRBD1	CATSNYRQGRTEAFF	TGTGCCACCAGCAATTACAGACAGGGTAGAACTGAAGCTTTCTTT
TRBJ2-2	NA	TRBV7-8	TRBD2	CASSLQLAGETGELFF	TGTGCCAGCAGCTTACAGCTAGCGGGGGAGACCGGGGAGCTGTTTTTT
TRBJ2-3	NA	TRBV5-5	TRBD1	CASSPTGMRSTDTQYF	TGTGCCAGCAGCCCGACAGGGATGAGGAGCACAGATACGCAGTATTTT
TRBJ2-7	NA	TRBV2	NA	CATSDRTAYEQYF	TGTGCCACTTCAGACAGGACCGCCTACGAGCAGTACTTC
TRBJ2-5	NA	TRBV9	TRBD1	CASSARQGTIGETQYF	TGTGCCAGCAGCGCTCGACAGGGAACTATCGGGGAGACCCAGTACTTC
TRBJ1-6	NA	TRBV5-4	TRBD1	CASSSLDRDHSPLHF	TGTGCCAGCAGCTCGCTTGACAGGGACCATTCACCCCTCCACTTT
TRBJ1-2	NA	TRBV5-1	NA	CASSLAQVKYGYTF	TGCGCCAGCAGCTTGGCTCAGGTCAAGTATGGCTACACCTTC
TRBJ2-6	NA	TRBV4-2	TRBD2	CASSRTGAGGVSSGANVLTF	TGTGCCAGCAGCCGAACCGGCGCGGGGGGCGTCTCCTCTGGGGCCAACGTCCTGACTTTC
TRBJ2-2	NA	TRBV2	TRBD1	CASNTGGLSTGELFF	TGTGCCAGCAACACAGGGGGCCTTAGCACCGGGGAGCTGTTTTTT
TRBJ2-5	NA	TRBV6-1	TRBD2	CASRLAGEETQYF	TGTGCCAGCAGGCTAGCGGGGGAAGAGACCCAGTACTTC
TRBJ2-1	NA	TRBV30	NA	CAWSSLNEQFF	TGTGCCTGGAGTAGCTTGAATGAGCAGTTCTTC
TRBJ1-1	NA	TRBV19	NA	CASTIGGGEAFF	TGTGCCAGTACCATAGGCGGGGGTGAAGCTTTCTTT
TRBJ2-1	NA	TRBV5-1	NA	CASSLDPQGNLNEQFF	TGCGCCAGCAGCTTGGACCCCCAGGGGAATCTCAATGAGCAGTTCTTC
TRBJ2-3	NA	TRBV18	TRBD2	CASSPPGAGRPTDTQYF	TGTGCCAGCTCACCACCGGGAGCGGGGCGGCCCACAGATACGCAGTATTTT
TRBJ1-3	NA	TRBV18	NA	CASSPFDTGSGNTIYF	TGTGCCAGCTCACCCTTCGATACCGGGTCCGGAAACACCATATATTTT
TRBJ2-2	few	TRBV4-1	NA	CASSQSTAYTGELFF	TGCGCCAGCAGCCAGTCTACAGCCTACACCGGGGAGCTGTTTTTT